These 8 T cell receptor beta chains were sequenced from one sample in a study of cytomegalovirus exposure and HLA in healthy donors. PCR primers comprised 60 Vbeta and 13 Jbeta primers. Data came from immunoSEQ multiplex PCR; TCRdb stores just in-frame clones and leaves some out. The table shows approximately 150,000 clones, with around 77% occurring only once. Sequencing was performed on PBMCs. These receptors came from a woman aged 55 to 70 in good health and CMV-seronegative.

This chain connects TRBV7-9 to TRBJ1-4, with no clear D. V lost 0 bases, J lost 0 bases, and 14 bases lay in between. The CDR3 consists of 18 residues. CDR1 and CDR2 (germline): SEHNR, FQNEAQ (reference sequence). CDR3 in amino acids: CASSLAPPGSPTNEKLFF. The CDR3 region has the DNA TGTGCCAGCAGCTTAGCGCCCCCCGGGTCCCCAACTAATGAAAAACTGTTTTTT.

The rearrangement joins TRBV7-3 to TRBJ2-3; 12 nucleotides line up with TRBD2. The germline CDR1 and CDR2 sequences are SGHTA and FQGTGA. The CDR3 is 17 residues long. V dropped 5 bases and J dropped 6; count of bases not matched to a gene: 12. Written as DNA, the CDR3 is TGTGCCAGCAGCCCGTCCCTCCTAGCGGGGGGGCCCGATACGCAGTATTTT. Protein: CASSPSLLAGGPDTQYF.

The chain couples TRBV11-2 to TRBJ2-6; 7 bases are a match to TRBD2. CDR3 length equals 19 residues. V lost 1 base to trimming and J lost 4 bases; unmatched junction nucleotides: 13. Germline V gene data show CDR1 as SGHAT and CDR2 as FQNNGV. The CDR3 coding sequence is TGTGCCAGCAGCTTAGCGGGGCTGGCGGGAGCCGCCGGGGCCAACGTCCTGACTTTC. It translates to CASSLAGLAGAAGANVLTF.

This rearrangement joins TRBV10-3 to TRBJ2-5; D is possibly TRBD1 (6 bases). The CDR3 loop spans 12 amino acids. Germline loops: CDR1 ENHRY, CDR2 SYGVKD. Trimming stripped 6 bases from V and 7 bases from J, with 12 bases between. In DNA, the CDR3 is TGTGCCATCAGCCGACAGGAAGGGACCCAGTACTTC. It translates to CAISRQEGTQYF.

The J gene is TRBJ1-2, the V gene TRBV28; 10 bases map to TRBD1. The V gene's germline CDR1 is MDHEN and CDR2 SYDVKM. J lost 8 bases, V lost 6 bases, and 9 bases had no gene match. The CDR3 contains 14 residues. The CDR3 is CASRPGTGVLGYTF. Written as DNA, the CDR3 is TGTGCCAGCAGGCCGGGGACAGGGGTTTTAGGCTACACCTTC.

The chain recombines TRBV27 with TRBJ2-5; D not certain. This CDR3 contains 15 residues. Trimming pared 0 bases from V and 0 bases from J, leaving 8 bases between. Looked up from germline, CDR1 is MNHEY and CDR2 is SMNVEV (reference sequence). CDR3 bases: TGTGCCAGCAGTTTATCAAACAGAAACCAAGAGACCCAGTACTTC. Residues: CASSLSNRNQETQYF.

This clone was detected only a few times. J is TRBJ2-3 and V is TRBV28; perhaps TRBD2 as D (6 bases). CDR1 and CDR2 (germline): MDHEN, SYDVKM. The CDR3 covers 16 residues. Trimming left V 4 bases short and J 0 bases short, with 14 bases between. The CDR3 region has the DNA TGTGCCAGCAGTTCAAGGGGCGGGATCAGCACAGATACGCAGTATTTT. Translated, it gives CASSSRGGISTDTQYF.

V is TRBV5-1 and J is TRBJ2-2; D possibly corresponds to TRBD2 (6 bases). Trimming shortened V by 3 bases and J by 6 bases, and 12 bases separated the two germline ends. The length of the CDR3 is 14 residues. From germline, CDR1 is SGHRS and CDR2 YFSETQ. The DNA of the CDR3 is TGCGCCAGCAGCTCCGGGAGTAGCGCCGGGGAGCTGTTTTTT. As protein: CASSSGSSAGELFF.